Below are 8 T cell receptor beta chains sequenced from a single sample in a study of regulatory T cells in long-lasting Graves disease. Building of the TCR beta libraries involved iRepertoire HTBI primers and Arm-PCR of CDR3 regions. TCRdb recomputed calls from the multiplex PCR reads with MiXCR, one row per CDR3 protein. The repertoire holds 450,000 to 600,000 distinct CDR3 sequences, with 15% to 20% as singletons. Time point indicated: newly diagnosed GD, antithyroid drugs for less than 3 months. There was RNA extracted from PBMCs, and the TCR library was made from it. This sample also belongs to another study, concerning T cells in Graves' hyperthyroidism and ophthalmopathy.

Sample: peripheral blood mononuclear cells (PBMCs), taken at new diagnosis, from a patient treated with antithyroid drugs. Receptors were obtained from a man aged 35-49 years with Graves disease.

This chain links TRBV12-3 or TRBV12-4 with TRBJ2-5; 7 bases match TRBD1. This CDR3 comprises 14 residues. V shed 6 bases, J shed 1 base, and the junction held 5 bases outside the gene matches. The chain's CDR3 is CASSFGTAQETQYF. In DNA, the CDR3 is TGTGCCAGCAGCTTTGGGACAGCCCAAGAGACCCAGTACTTC.

This clonotype was counted many times. The CDR3 reads CASSQGGQGNYGYTF. The CDR3 nucleotides are TGTGCCAGCAGCCAAGGTGGACAGGGAAACTATGGCTACACCTTC. The rearrangement joins TRBV3-1 to TRBJ1-2; 8 bases align to TRBD1. This CDR3 is 15 amino acids long. The V and J ends lost 1 base and 2 bases, in that order; junction bases with no gene match: 3. Germline V gene sequence: CDR1 LGHDT, CDR2 YNNKEL (reference sequence). Drawing the rest from reference TRBV3-1 and TRBJ1-2, the complete variable domain is DTAVSQTPKYLVTQMGNDKSIKCEQNLGHDTMYWYKQDSKKFLKIMFSYNNKELIINETVPNRFSPKSPDKAHLNLHINSLELGDSAVYFCASSQGGQGNYGYTFGSGTRLTVV.

The genes are TRBV20-1 and TRBJ2-7; no definite D call. The V end was cut by 6 bases, the J end by 0 bases, with 15 bases between. Per the germline V gene, CDR1 is DFQATT and CDR2 is SNEGSKA (reference sequence). There are 14 residues in the CDR3. CDR3 amino acids: CSAGGAGLSYEQYF. The CDR3 DNA reads TGCAGTGCGGGTGGCGCCGGGCTCTCCTACGAGCAGTACTTC.

There are many counts of this clonotype. The chain is built from TRBV12-5 and TRBJ2-3; D remains unclear. The CDR3 consists of 14 residues. Trimming cost V 4 bases and J 5 bases, with 13 bases left between them. Germline CDR1 is LGHNT and CDR2 is FRNRAP. The CDR3, as DNA: TGTGCTAGTGGTTCGGGTAATGTGGGAGATACGCAGTATTTT. Translating gives CASGSGNVGDTQYF.

Ten or more counts support this clonotype. J is TRBJ2-7 and V is TRBV11-3; 12 nucleotides align to TRBD2. Germline loops: CDR1 SGHNT, CDR2 YENEEA. Trimming cost V 4 bases and J 3 bases; bases outside gene matches: 7. This CDR3 is 16 amino acids long. CDR3 sequence reads: CASSSPGLAGVYEQYF. CDR3 coding DNA: TGTGCCAGCAGCTCCCCGGGACTAGCGGGCGTCTACGAGCAGTACTTC.

The chain is built from TRBV5-1 and TRBJ2-5; 7 nucleotides line up with TRBD1. This CDR3 has 13 residues. The germline V gene encodes CDR1 SGHRS and CDR2 YFSETQ. V shed 4 bases, J shed 4 bases, and the junction held 4 bases outside the gene matches. Here the CDR3 DNA reads TGCGCCAGCAGCAACCGACAGGGAGAGACCCAGTACTTC. Residues: CASSNRQGETQYF.

CDR3 sequence (DNA): TGTGCCAGCAGTCCATCACGCAGGGGGACAGATACGCAGTATTTT. It is translated as CASSPSRRGTDTQYF. This chain joins TRBV27 and TRBJ2-3, with 7 bases lining up with TRBD1. Trimming cost V 5 bases and J 3 bases; bases outside gene matches: 8. From germline, CDR1 is MNHEY and CDR2 SMNVEV (reference sequence). The length of the CDR3 is 15 residues.

This clonotype was counted only a few times. J is TRBJ2-3 and V is TRBV30, with D maybe TRBD1 (6 bases). In germline, CDR1 is GTSNPN, CDR2 SVGIG (reference sequence). Trimming took off 5 bases at V and 2 bases at J, with 8 bases between the two ends. The CDR3 has 12 amino acids. CDR3 residues: CAWGQSTDTQYF. The CDR3, as DNA: TGTGCCTGGGGACAGTCCACAGATACGCAGTATTTT.